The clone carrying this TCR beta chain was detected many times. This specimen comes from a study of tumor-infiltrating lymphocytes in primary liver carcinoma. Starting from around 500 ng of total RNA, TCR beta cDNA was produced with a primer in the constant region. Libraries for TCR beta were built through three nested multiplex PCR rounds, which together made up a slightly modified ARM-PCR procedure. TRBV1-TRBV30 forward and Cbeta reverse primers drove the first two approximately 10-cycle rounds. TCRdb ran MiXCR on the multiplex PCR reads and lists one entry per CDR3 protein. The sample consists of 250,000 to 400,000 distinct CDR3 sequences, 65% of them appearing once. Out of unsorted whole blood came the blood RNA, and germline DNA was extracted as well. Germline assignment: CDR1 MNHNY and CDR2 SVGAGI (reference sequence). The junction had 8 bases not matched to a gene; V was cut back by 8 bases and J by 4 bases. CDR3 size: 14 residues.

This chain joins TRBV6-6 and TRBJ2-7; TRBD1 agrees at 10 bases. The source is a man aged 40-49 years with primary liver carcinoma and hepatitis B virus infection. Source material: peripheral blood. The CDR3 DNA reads TGTGCCAGCCGCTTGACAGGGGGCTCTTACGAGCAGTACTTC. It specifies CASRLTGGSYEQYF.